Many counts were recorded for the clone carrying this T cell receptor beta chain. TCRdb used MiXCR to reprocess the PCR reads, holding one entry per CDR3 protein. The data show approximately 550,000 distinct CDR3 sequences, about 25% seen once. This sample stems from a study of molecular identifiers for immune sequencing clone quantification. This CDR3 is 16 amino acids long. Per germline, CDR1 DFQATT and CDR2 SNEGSKA (reference sequence). The junction had 13 bases not matched to a gene; V was cut back by 3 bases and J by 4 bases. The chain employs TRBV20-1 and TRBJ2-7; 9 nucleotides match TRBD2. The TCR was taken from a human donor in good health. Some libraries in this study had Jurkat cell RNA spiked in. The sample comprised naive CD8+ T cells from blood, with Jurkat cell RNA spiked in. Subset defined: FACS-sorted CD8+CD4-CCR7+CD45RA+ naive T cells. CDR3 sequence (DNA): TGCAGTGCTAGTCACGACGCGGTAGCGGGAGTATACGAGCAGTACTTC. As protein: CSASHDAVAGVYEQYF.